The next 8 T cell receptor beta chains were all read from a single sample in a study of shared clonotypes between healthy human individuals. Libraries were prepared by immunoSEQ multiplex PCR; TCRdb keeps only in-frame clonotypes and omits some of them. The sample consists of about 2.1 million clones, approximately 92% of them appearing once. In the naive CD8 group, cells lacked CD45RO and were positively selected for CCR7, so terminally differentiated effector memory CD45RA+ cells were left out. The sample consisted of naive CD8+ T cells from PBMCs. Receptor source: a man younger than 35 in good health. Some clones in this sample may be carry-over from other donors' samples.

V gene TRBV6-6 combines with J gene TRBJ2-5, with D hard to call. Germline values: CDR1 MNHNY, CDR2 SVGAGI (reference sequence). V lost 0 bases, J lost 11 bases, and 16 bases lay in between. This CDR3 has 14 residues. The CDR3 loop reads CASSYSNLAEEQYF. For the CDR3, the DNA is TGTGCCAGCAGTTACTCTAATTTGGCGGAAGAGCAGTACTTC.

This rearrangement joins TRBV2 to TRBJ1-1; unclear D gene. Trimming took off 10 bases at V and 10 bases at J, with 25 bases between the two ends. Germline assignment: CDR1 SNHLY and CDR2 FYNNEI. The CDR3 totals 14 residues. The CDR3 sequence: CAIPSPDLTNVAFF. The CDR3 DNA follows: TGTGCCATTCCTAGCCCGGACCTCACCAACGTAGCTTTCTTT.

The rearrangement uses TRBV6-1 and TRBJ2-6; D perhaps matches TRBD1 (5 bases). CDR1 is MNHNS, CDR2 SASEGT, per germline. CDR3 length: 15 amino acids. The V and J ends lost 7 bases and 4 bases respectively, with 14 bases between them. CDR3 DNA: TGTGCCAGCACCCCGACAGCCTACGGGGCCAACGTCCTGACTTTC. Its protein product is CASTPTAYGANVLTF.

As regards this clone: The identical CDR3 is also encoded by other nucleotide sequences in the sample. For the CDR3, the DNA is TGTGCCAGCAGTGCACGGGACAGGGGGTACGAGCAGTACTTC. This gives the protein CASSARDRGYEQYF. The rearrangement links TRBV9 to TRBJ2-7, with 11 bases identical to TRBD1. The CDR3 runs 14 residues. V shed 5 bases and J 4 bases; nucleotides not matched to a gene: 5. CDR1 SGDLS and CDR2 YYNGEE come from the germline V gene. The full variable domain, completed using reference TRBV9 and TRBJ2-7, is DSGVTQTPKHLITATGQRVTLRCSPRSGDLSVYWYQQSLDQGLQFLIQYYNGEERAKGNILERFSAQQFPDLHSELNLSSLELGDSALYFCASSARDRGYEQYFGPGTRLTVT.

This chain links TRBV4-1 with TRBJ2-3, with a possible D match to TRBD2 (5 bases). Trimming removed 4 bases from V and 3 bases from J, with 17 bases in between. CDR1 and CDR2 (germline): MGHRA, YSYEKL. The CDR3 has 16 amino acids. The CDR3 reads CASSLRAGAGTDTQYF. The DNA of the CDR3 is TGCGCCAGCAGCCTGAGGGCGGGCGCTGGGACAGATACGCAGTATTTT.

J is TRBJ1-3 and V is TRBV23-1; maybe TRBD1 (5 bases). TRBV23-1 is flagged as an ORF with uncertain function. The ends were cut back, 4 bases at V and 0 bases at J, with 13 bases in the middle. The CDR3 spans 16 residues. The DNA of the CDR3 is TGCGCCAGCAGTCCAGAACCCGACAGCTCTGGAAACACCATATATTTT. Protein: CASSPEPDSSGNTIYF.

The chain recombines TRBV7-3 with TRBJ2-2; D ambiguous. The V gene's germline CDR1 is SGHTA and CDR2 FQGTGA. Trimming shortened V by 0 bases and J by 5 bases, and 7 bases separated the two germline ends. The CDR3 runs to 14 residues. CDR3 sequence: CASSLTQRTGELFF. The CDR3 DNA reads as TGTGCCAGCAGCTTAACCCAAAGAACCGGGGAGCTGTTTTTT.

V is TRBV7-2 and J is TRBJ2-1, with D perhaps matching TRBD2 (5 bases). The CDR3 has 16 amino acids. Trimming pared 5 bases from V and 4 bases from J, leaving 18 bases between. In germline, CDR1 is SGHTA, CDR2 FQGNSA. Here the CDR3 DNA reads TGTGCCAGCAGCGACCCCGCGGGCCCAGGTTACAATGAGCAGTTCTTC. This encodes CASSDPAGPGYNEQFF.